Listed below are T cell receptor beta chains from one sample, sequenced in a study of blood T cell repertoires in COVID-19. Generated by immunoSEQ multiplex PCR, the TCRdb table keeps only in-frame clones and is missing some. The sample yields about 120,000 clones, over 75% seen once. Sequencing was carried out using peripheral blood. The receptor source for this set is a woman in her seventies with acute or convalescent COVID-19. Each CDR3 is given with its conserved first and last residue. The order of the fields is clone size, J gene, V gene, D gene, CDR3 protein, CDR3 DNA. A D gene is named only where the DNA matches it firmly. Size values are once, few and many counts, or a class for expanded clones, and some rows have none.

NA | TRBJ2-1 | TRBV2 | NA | CASTTIKPNEQFF | TGTGCCAGCACAACGATTAAGCCCAATGAGCAGTTCTTC
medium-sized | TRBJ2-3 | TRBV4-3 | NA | CASSQDRDSSDTQYF | TGCGCCAGCAGCCAAGATCGAGACAGCTCAGATACGCAGTATTTT
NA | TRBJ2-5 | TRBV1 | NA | CTSSHEAGGPETQYF | TGCACCAGCAGCCATGAAGCGGGGGGGCCAGAGACCCAGTACTTC
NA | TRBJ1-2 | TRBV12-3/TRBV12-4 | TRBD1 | CASSPGTGLGYTF | TGTGCCAGCAGTCCAGGGACAGGGCTAGGCTACACCTTC
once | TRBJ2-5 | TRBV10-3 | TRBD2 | CAISEVAGGYLYF | TGTGCCATCAGTGAAGTAGCGGGGGGATACTTGTACTTC
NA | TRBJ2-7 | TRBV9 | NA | CASSDPRRPYEQYF | TGTGCCAGCAGCGATCCGAGGCGACCCTACGAGCAGTACTTC
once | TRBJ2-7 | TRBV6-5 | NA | CASSYGQGRAYEQYF | TGTGCCAGCAGTTATGGCCAGGGCAGAGCCTACGAGCAGTACTTC
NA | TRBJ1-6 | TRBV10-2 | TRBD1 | CASLDLTGYYSPLHF | TGCGCCAGCCTCGACCTGACAGGGTATTATTCACCCCTCCACTTT
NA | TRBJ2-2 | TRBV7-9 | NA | CAVQGQLATGELFF | TGTGCCGTACAGGGTCAATTAGCCACCGGGGAGCTGTTTTTT
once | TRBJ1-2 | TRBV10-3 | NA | CAISDKTRQVGGYTF | TGTGCCATCAGTGATAAAACCCGGCAGGTGGGTGGCTACACCTTC
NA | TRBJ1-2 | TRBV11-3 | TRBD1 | CASSLVGTGDGYTF | TGTGCCAGCAGCTTAGTGGGGACAGGTGATGGCTACACCTTC
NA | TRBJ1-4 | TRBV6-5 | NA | CASSLDEKLFF | TGTGCCAGCAGTCTTGATGAAAAACTGTTTTTT
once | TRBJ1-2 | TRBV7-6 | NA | CASSRSGGSRNYGYTF | TGTGCCAGCAGCCGTAGTGGTGGGAGTAGGAACTATGGCTACACCTTC
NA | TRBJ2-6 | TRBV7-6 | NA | CASSLRRSSGANVLTF | TGTGCCAGCAGCTTACGGCGGTCCTCTGGGGCCAACGTCCTGACTTTC
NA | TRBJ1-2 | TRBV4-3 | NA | CASSQDFGLTWDYGYTF | TGCGCCAGCAGCCAAGATTTCGGACTCACCTGGGACTATGGCTACACCTTC
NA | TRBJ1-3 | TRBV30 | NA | CAWTGSGNTIYF | TGTGCCTGGACAGGCTCTGGAAACACCATATATTTT
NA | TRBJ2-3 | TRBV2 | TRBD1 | CASRRDRGSTDTQYF | TGTGCCAGCAGAAGGGACAGGGGCAGCACAGATACGCAGTATTTT
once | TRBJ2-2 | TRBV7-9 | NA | CASASGATNTGELFF | TGTGCCAGCGCCTCAGGGGCGACTAACACCGGGGAGCTGTTTTTT
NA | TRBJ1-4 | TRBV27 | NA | CASSLTPGATNEKLFF | TGTGCCAGCAGTTTAACCCCAGGTGCAACTAATGAAAAACTGTTTTTT
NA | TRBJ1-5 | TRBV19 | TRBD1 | CASSITRRGRNQPQHF | TGTGCCAGTAGTATAACCCGTAGGGGGCGCAATCAGCCCCAGCATTTT
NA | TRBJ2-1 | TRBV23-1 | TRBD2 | CASSQSPVGGAYNEQFF | TGCGCCAGCAGTCAATCCCCGGTCGGGGGGGCCTACAATGAGCAGTTCTTC
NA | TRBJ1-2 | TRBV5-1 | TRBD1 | CASADPSGGYGYTF | TGCGCCAGCGCCGATCCTTCAGGGGGCTATGGCTACACCTTC
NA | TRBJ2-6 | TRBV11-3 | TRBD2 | CASSLGGTGANVLTF | TGTGCCAGCAGCTTGGGGGGGACGGGGGCCAACGTCCTGACTTTC
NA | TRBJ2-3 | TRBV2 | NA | CASSAVGGARKYF | TGTGCCAGCAGTGCTGTAGGGGGGGCCCGAAAGTATTTT
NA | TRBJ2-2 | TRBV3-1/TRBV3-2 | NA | CASSLGTRAVSGELFF | TGTGCCAGCAGCCTGGGGACTCGGGCGGTGTCCGGGGAGCTGTTTTTT
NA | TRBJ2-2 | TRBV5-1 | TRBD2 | CASSQLAGEVTGELFF | TGCGCCAGCAGCCAACTAGCGGGGGAGGTCACCGGGGAGCTGTTTTTT
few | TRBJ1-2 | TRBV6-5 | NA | CASSYSVFGLTLDF | TGTGCCAGCAGTTACTCGGTGTTTGGACTGACTTTAGACTTC
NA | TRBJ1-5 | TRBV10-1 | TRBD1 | CASSSGTGHNQPQHF | TGCGCCAGCAGTTCCGGGACAGGGCACAATCAGCCCCAGCATTTT
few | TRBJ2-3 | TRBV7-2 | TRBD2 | CASSLDEAGGPTDTQYF | TGTGCCAGCAGCTTAGACGAGGCGGGGGGGCCAACAGATACGCAGTATTTT
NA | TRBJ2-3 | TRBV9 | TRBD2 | CASSLAGVSTDTQYF | TGTGCCAGCAGTCTAGCGGGGGTTAGCACAGATACGCAGTATTTT
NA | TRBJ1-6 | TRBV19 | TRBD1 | CASRGTGRNSPLHF | TGTGCCAGTAGGGGGACAGGAAGAAATTCACCCCTCCACTTT
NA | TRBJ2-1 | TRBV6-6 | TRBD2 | CASNDGGAYNEQFF | TGTGCCAGCAATGACGGGGGGGCGTACAATGAGCAGTTCTTC